This T cell receptor beta chain was captured by sequencing in a study of shared clonotypes between healthy human individuals. The CDR3 consists of 16 residues. V was pared by 9 bases and J by 6 bases, with 23 bases between. In germline, CDR1 is MDHEN, CDR2 SYDVKM. Some clones are missing from TCRdb's copy, which holds only in-frame ones; the method was immunoSEQ multiplex PCR. This sample carries under 650,000 clones, 95% to 97% of them seen once, and the ten largest clones take roughly 0.06%. The sample consisted of naive CD4+ T cells sorted from blood. Subset indicated: CD45RA+ positively selected. This chain connects TRBV28 to TRBJ1-4; TRBD1 might be the D (5 bases). This TCR was sampled from a woman in her twenties or thirties in good health. The CDR3 DNA sequence: TGTGCCAGTTCTATCCCGGGACCCTTTAGAGATGAAAAACTGTTTTTT. This encodes CASSIPGPFRDEKLFF.